The 29 T cell receptor beta chains presented below share a single source sample, sequenced in a study of tumor-infiltrating lymphocytes in primary liver carcinoma. Germline DNA was also extracted, with blood RNA taken from unsorted whole blood. Using a constant-region primer together with ProtoScript II reverse transcriptase, TCR beta cDNA was made from around 500 ng of total RNA. Employing slightly modified ARM-PCR, three nested multiplex PCR rounds were run, and these gave rise to the TCR beta libraries. Both of the initial two PCR rounds ran for roughly 10 cycles and employed TRBV1-TRBV30 forward primers alongside a C-beta reverse primer. TCRdb reprocessed the multiplex PCR reads via MiXCR and lists one record per CDR3 protein. The table lists 300,000 to 350,000 distinct CDR3 sequences, 65% of them singletons, with roughly 6% in the top ten. Source material: peripheral blood. Source of these receptors: a man between 35 and 55 years old with primary liver carcinoma and hepatitis B virus infection.

This clonotype was observed at least ten times. This chain joins TRBV12-3 or TRBV12-4 and TRBJ2-6; possibly TRBD2 for D (5 bases). CDR3 length equals 13 residues. Trimming removed 10 bases at V and 0 bases at J, with 7 bases between. Written as DNA, the CDR3 is TGTGCCAAACGGGACTCTGGGGCCAACGTCCTGACTTTC. This translates into CAKRDSGANVLTF.

This clonotype has a handful of counts. An end of the junction differs from the germline gene, which may be a read error. This sequence joins TRBV11-2 and TRBJ1-2; 7 bases are a match to TRBD1. The germline CDR1 and CDR2 sequences are SGHAT and FQNNGV. CDR3 length: 15 residues. CDR3 sequence: CASSLEPTGTYGNTF. The CDR3 DNA sequence: TGTGCCAGCAGCCTAGAACCGACAGGGACCTATGGCAACACCTTC. Full variable domain (missing parts from reference TRBV11-2 and TRBJ1-2): EAGVAQSPRYKIIEKRQSVAFWCNPISGHATLYWYQQILGQGPKLLIQFQNNGVVDDSQLPKDRFSAERLKGVDSTLKIQPAKLEDSAVYLCASSLEPTGTYGNTFGSGTRLTVV.

About this clonotype: The germline gene is not matched at one end of the junction; a read error may be the cause. The chain recombines TRBV12-3 or TRBV12-4 with TRBJ2-1; possible D gene TRBD1, 5 bases. The CDR3 covers 12 residues. CDR3 protein: CASSFRGHERFF. The DNA of the CDR3 is TGTGCCAGTAGTTTTCGCGGACATGAGCGGTTCTTC.

This clonotype was seen once. A much larger clone lies one base from this, so it may be a read error. The chain combines TRBV14 with TRBJ2-1, with TRBD2 identical over 7 bases. J gave up 0 bases and V 1 base, and 0 bases lay outside the gene matches. This CDR3 has 15 residues. Germline-derived CDR1 and CDR2 are SGHDN and FVKESK. The CDR3 here is CASSQGGGSYNEQFF. Here the CDR3 DNA reads TGTGCCAGCAGCCAAGGGGGGGGCTCCTACAATGAGCAGTTCTTC.

A note on this clonotype: Possible read error: a much larger clone is one base away. The chain has TRBV4-2 and TRBJ2-1; D not resolved. Between the trimmed V and J ends, which lost 7 bases and 11 bases, there was a span of 12 bases. This CDR3 spans 11 amino acids. From germline, CDR1 is LGHNA and CDR2 YNFKEQ. CDR3 nucleotide sequence: TGTGCCAGCACGCGTGAGGTTAAGCAGTTCTTC. As protein: CASTREVKQFF.

This clonotype showed up just once. Lacking the conserved final phenylalanine or tryptophan, this CDR3 likely reflects a read error. This rearrangement joins TRBV6-6 to TRBJ2-7; TRBD2 matches at 7 bases. The CDR3 spans 14 residues. The germline V gene has CDR1 MNHNY and CDR2 SVGAGI (reference sequence). For the CDR3, the DNA is TGTGCCGGCAGTTACACCGGGAGGAACAACGAGCAGTACTTG. It encodes CAGSYTGRNNEQYL.

J is TRBJ2-1 and V is TRBV14, with 11 bases aligning to TRBD2. This CDR3 is 20 amino acids long. The germline V gene encodes CDR1 SGHDN and CDR2 FVKESK. J was trimmed by 4 bases and V by 7 bases; bases with no gene match: 21. CDR3 protein: CASNHNPGTSGGKKYNEQFF. DNA of the CDR3: TGTGCCAGCAACCATAACCCCGGGACTAGCGGAGGTAAAAAGTACAATGAGCAGTTCTTC.

On this clonotype: A much bigger clone sits one base away, suggesting this may be a read error. The V and J genes are TRBV29-1 and TRBJ1-2, with TRBD1 as a possible D gene (5 bases). V was trimmed by 6 bases and J by 2 bases, leaving 7 bases between them. The CDR3 loop spans 11 amino acids. CDR1 is SQVTM and CDR2 is ANQGSEA in the germline V gene. The CDR3 loop is CSVGTNYGYTF. CDR3 sequence (DNA): TGCAGCGTCGGGACCAACTATGGCTACACCTTC.

Concerning this clonotype itself: A junction boundary mismatches the germline segment, possibly from a read error. V and J are TRBV6-2 or TRBV6-3 and TRBJ2-2, with a possible D match to TRBD2 (5 bases). The CDR3 length is 13 residues. CDR1 is MNHEY and CDR2 is SVGEGT in the germline V gene. As DNA, the CDR3 is TGTGCCAGCAGACCCGGAAAGGCCGGGGAGTTGTTTTTT. Encoded protein: CASRPGKAGELFF.

The chain joins TRBV5-1 to TRBJ2-1; D is uncertain. The germline gives CDR1 SGHRS, CDR2 YFSETQ. With 0 bases removed from V and 6 bases from J, the gap between germline ends came to 10 bases. The CDR3 contains 14 residues. The CDR3 loop reads CASSLELQPNEQFF. DNA of the CDR3: TGCGCCAGCAGCTTGGAACTCCAACCCAATGAGCAGTTCTTC.

This clonotype was observed many times. This rearrangement joins TRBV5-1 to TRBJ2-6; D might be TRBD2 (5 bases). This CDR3 is 15 amino acids long. Germline V gene sequence: CDR1 SGHRS, CDR2 YFSETQ. V lost 0 bases, J lost 6 bases, and 10 bases lay in between. The DNA for the CDR3 is TGCGCCAGCAGCTTGGTGGCCGGGGAGGCCAACGTCCTGACTTTC. It codes for CASSLVAGEANVLTF.

Points on this clonotype: Since a much larger clone is just one base distant, this may be a read error. This chain joins TRBV6-5 and TRBJ2-7, with 12 bases matching TRBD2. CDR1 is MNHEY, CDR2 SVGAGI, per germline. The V and J ends lost 6 bases and 8 bases, in that order; junction bases with no gene match: 14. This CDR3 is 16 amino acids long. Written as DNA, the CDR3 is TGTGCCAGCAGCCCGGTACTAGCGGGAGGTTTTCTAAAGCAGTACTTC. It yields the protein CASSPVLAGGFLKQYF.

This clonotype was found a few times. The V call is TRBV5-1, the J call TRBJ2-7; TRBD1 agrees at 7 bases. Germline V gene sequence: CDR1 SGHRS, CDR2 YFSETQ. The junction had 7 bases not matched to a gene; V was cut back by 3 bases and J by 1 base. The CDR3 is 15 amino acids. The CDR3 loop reads CASSSGTANSYEQYF. The CDR3 DNA follows: TGCGCCAGCAGCTCCGGGACAGCTAATTCCTACGAGCAGTACTTC.

This clonotype was seen a handful of times. The genes are TRBV14 and TRBJ1-3; D unresolved. This CDR3 is 15 amino acids long. Germline CDR1 and CDR2: SGHDN and FVKESK. The V gene lost 2 bases and the J gene lost 0 bases, with 8 bases spanning the gap. This chain's CDR3 is CASSQSQFSGNTIYF. The CDR3 DNA reads as TGTGCCAGCAGCCAAAGCCAGTTCTCTGGAAACACCATATATTTT.

About this clonotype: Just one base apart from a much larger clone, this may be a read error. The chain employs TRBV4-1 and TRBJ2-1, with 10 positions matching TRBD2. CDR3 length equals 17 residues. Germline V gives CDR1 MGHRA, CDR2 YSYEKL. The CDR3 sequence is CANSQHPSGRDANEQFF. CDR3 bases: TGCGCCAACAGCCAACACCCCAGCGGGAGGGACGCAAATGAGCAGTTCTTC.

This chain uses TRBV2 with TRBJ2-1, with 8 bases lining up with TRBD1. This CDR3 is built from 12 residues. CDR1 is SNHLY and CDR2 is FYNNEI in the germline V gene. This CDR3 is CVSSTGEDGQFF. The CDR3 DNA reads as TGTGTCAGTTCGACAGGGGAGGATGGGCAGTTCTTC.

This clonotype was seen more than once but under ten times. The junction departs from the called germline gene at one end, perhaps through a read error. This chain connects TRBV11-2 to TRBJ2-2; no clear D gene. The CDR3 consists of 14 residues. CDR1 and CDR2 from the germline V gene are SGHAT and FQNNGV. The CDR3 loop reads CASSLVFGTRELFF. DNA for the CDR3: TGTGCCAGCAGCTTAGTGTTCGGCACCAGGGAGCTGTTTTTT.

On this clonotype itself: Sequence at one end of the junction differs from germline and may be a read error. The chain links TRBV4-1 to TRBJ2-7; tentative D call: TRBD2 (6 bases). The germline V gene encodes CDR1 MGHRA and CDR2 YSYEKL. The CDR3 runs to 15 residues. The CDR3 reads CTSSQDHPGSDEQYF. CDR3 bases: TGCACCAGCAGCCAAGATCACCCCGGGAGCGACGAGCAGTACTTT.

The chain has TRBV28 and TRBJ1-5, with D unclear. Trimming took off 2 bases at V and 0 bases at J, with 14 bases between the two ends. Germline CDR1 is MDHEN and CDR2 is SYDVKM. The CDR3 has 17 amino acids. CDR3 sequence: CASSLGPDHYSNQPQHF. The CDR3 region has the DNA TGTGCCAGCAGTTTAGGGCCAGACCACTATAGCAATCAGCCCCAGCATTTT.

J is TRBJ2-7 and V is TRBV6-1; TRBD2 matches at 12 bases. The germline V gene has CDR1 MNHNS and CDR2 SASEGT. The CDR3 spans 16 residues. The junction had 7 bases not matched to a gene; V was cut back by 5 bases and J by 2 bases. The CDR3 DNA follows: TGTGCCAGCAGTACACTAGCGGGAGGAAGGACCTACGAGCAGTACTTC. This encodes CASSTLAGGRTYEQYF.

A word on this clonotype: This CDR3 fails to terminate in the conserved phenylalanine or tryptophan, so it likely reflects a read error. The rearrangement links TRBV11-2 to TRBJ1-1, with 9 bases fitting TRBD1. Germline CDR1 is SGHAT and CDR2 is FQNNGV. The CDR3 consists of 16 residues. The CDR3 is CASNLGFTGGLTEAFL. In DNA form, the CDR3 reads TGTGCCAGCAACTTAGGATTTACAGGGGGCTTAACTGAAGCTTTCCTT.

Comments on this clonotype: This may arise from a read error, as a much more abundant clone is one base away. The chain uses TRBV6-2 or TRBV6-3 and TRBJ1-5; tentative D call: TRBD1 (5 bases). Germline assignment: CDR1 MNHEY and CDR2 SVGEGT. CDR3 length: 14 residues. Trimming shortened V by 5 bases and J by 6 bases, and 14 bases separated the two germline ends. CDR3 protein: CASSHPGFFQPQHF. In DNA, the CDR3 is TGTGCCAGCAGTCACCCAGGGTTCTTTCAGCCCCAGCATTTT.

V gene TRBV5-1 combines with J gene TRBJ2-1, with D uncertain. The CDR3 covers 11 residues. In germline, CDR1 is SGHRS, CDR2 YFSETQ. Trimming left V 5 bases short and J 8 bases short, with 8 bases between. CDR3 amino acids: CASSPSYEQFF. CDR3 DNA: TGCGCCAGCAGTCCTAGTTATGAGCAGTTCTTC.

Of note for this clonotype: A read error may account for a junction end that differs from germline. V and J are TRBV12-3 or TRBV12-4 and TRBJ2-1, with no clear D. CDR3 length equals 15 residues. CDR3 DNA sequence: TGTTCCAGCATCCCTGAGTGGGTGGCCAACAATGAGCAGTTCTTC. Amino acid sequence: CSSIPEWVANNEQFF.

The chain is built from TRBV5-6 and TRBJ2-3; 11 bases agree with TRBD2. J was trimmed by 2 bases and V by 4 bases; bases with no gene match: 6. Germline CDR1 reads SGHDT; CDR2 reads YYEEEE. The CDR3 is 16 residues long. The CDR3: CASSATSGGNTDTQYF. The DNA of the CDR3 is TGTGCCAGCAGCGCAACTAGCGGGGGAAACACAGATACGCAGTATTTT.

A few counts support this clonotype. Just one base apart from a much larger clone, this may be a read error. The chain combines TRBV6-1 with TRBJ2-5; D might be TRBD2 (5 bases). Germline V lookup: CDR1 MNHNS, CDR2 SASEGT. The CDR3 sequence is 12 residues long. The CDR3 reads CASSGVRETRYF. The CDR3 DNA is TGTGCCAGCAGTGGGGTTAGGGAGACCCGGTACTTC.

To note about this clonotype: The germline gene is not matched at one end of the junction; a read error may be the cause. The V gene is TRBV11-2, the J gene TRBJ2-5; the D is unclear. The CDR3 totals 11 residues. CDR1 is SGHAT, CDR2 FQNNGV, per germline. The CDR3 coding sequence is TGTGCTGGCAGCCAACAAGAGACCCAATACTTC. This encodes CAGSQQETQYF.

To note about this clonotype: A read error may be the cause here, since a much bigger clone is one base away. The rearrangement uses TRBV6-1 and TRBJ2-3, with 7 bases fitting TRBD2. The CDR3 loop spans 15 amino acids. The germline V gene encodes CDR1 MNHNS and CDR2 SASEGT. The DNA of the CDR3 is TGTGCCAGCAATGAAAGGTGGGGAGGGGCAGATACGCAGTATTTT. Translation: CASNERWGGADTQYF.

The chain recombines TRBV5-5 with TRBJ2-6; tentatively, D is TRBD2 (6 bases). V lost 6 bases to trimming and J lost 0 bases, with 19 bases between them. Germline V gene data show CDR1 as SGHKS and CDR2 as YYEKEE (reference sequence). There are 18 residues in the CDR3. The CDR3 DNA sequence: TGTGCCAGCATCGGGGGACTGGGACGGGACTCTGGGGCCAACGTCCTGACTTTC. Translating it yields CASIGGLGRDSGANVLTF.